The clone carrying this T cell receptor beta chain was seen a handful of times. Its antigen remains unknown. The CDR3 is 16 amino acids. The germline gives CDR1 SGHAT, CDR2 FQNNGV. V lost 5 bases to trimming and J lost 0 bases; unmatched junction nucleotides: 5. TCRdb independently ran MiXCR on the reads; one entry per CDR3 protein. Of about 530,000 distinct CDR3 sequences in the sample, around a quarter are singletons; the top ten hold roughly an eighth. The data are from a study of T cell repertoires in cytomegalovirus infection. Study in general: Public TCR beta signatures indicated both CMV infection and matching HLA type. Study conclusions and caveats: Of the TCR beta families, the public ones yielded a cumulative frequency that identified carriers of CMV plus the relevant HLA. There were HLA-C-restricted CMV-specific TCR beta clonotypes dominating the ex vivo response.

The chain links TRBV11-2 to TRBJ2-3, with 10 bases identical to TRBD2. The source of this sequence is a human donor in good health (CMV status not recorded). Some clones in this sample may be carry-over from other donors' samples. Sample: PBMCs. The CDR3 sequence: CASSLLSGRSTDTQYF. The CDR3 coding sequence is TGTGCCAGCAGCCTCCTTAGCGGGAGGAGCACAGATACGCAGTATTTT.